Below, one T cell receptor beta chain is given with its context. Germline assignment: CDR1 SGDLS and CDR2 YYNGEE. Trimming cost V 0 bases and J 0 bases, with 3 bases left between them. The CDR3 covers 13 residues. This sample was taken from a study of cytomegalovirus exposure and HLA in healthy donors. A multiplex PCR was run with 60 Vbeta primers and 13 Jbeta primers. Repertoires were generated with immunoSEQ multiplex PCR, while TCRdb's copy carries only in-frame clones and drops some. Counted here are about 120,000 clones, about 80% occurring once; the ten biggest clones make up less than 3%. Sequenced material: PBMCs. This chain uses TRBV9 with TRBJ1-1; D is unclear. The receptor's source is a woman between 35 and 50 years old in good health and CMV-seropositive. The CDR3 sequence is CASSVAMNTEAFF. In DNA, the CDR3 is TGTGCCAGCAGCGTAGCAATGAACACTGAAGCTTTCTTT.